The sequence of this TCR beta chain was determined in a study of regulatory T cells in long-lasting Graves disease (dated by TCRdb to the early 2020s). Background on the whole study: Patients with newly diagnosed Graves' disease had been on antithyroid drugs for under 3 months. This study used TCR sequencing and RNA sequencing of peripheral blood to compare persistent Graves' disease patients against newly diagnosed Graves' disease patients. The study was conducted in China and was registered as a clinical trial. A total of some 35 samples underwent TCR sequencing: some 13 from persistent and around 20 from newly diagnosed Graves' disease patients.

What the time point label conveys for this sample: newly diagnosed GD, antithyroid drugs for less than 3 months. RNA was extracted from PBMCs in TRIzol for both TCR sequencing and RNA sequencing. The diagnosis of Graves' disease was made according to American Thyroid Association guidelines. Recruitment of patients was carried out at an endocrinology department in Xi'an, China. From each patient, approximately 9.9 milliliters of peripheral blood was collected into an EDTA anticoagulant tube. Ficoll Paque Plus density gradient separation was used to isolate PBMCs, and no additional T cell sorting was done. An Agilent 2100 Bioanalyzer and agarose gel were used to assess RNA quality, and a NanoDrop 2000 was used to measure RNA concentration. CDR1 is given as LGHDT and CDR2 as YNNKEL, both from the germline V gene (reference sequence). The CDR3 sequence holds 20 residues, the cysteine and phenylalanine included. Only CDR3 DNA remains: 60 bases, in frame from the first base. Trimming accounts for 4 bases at V and 5 bases at J, while the number of junction bases matched to no gene is 20.

On this clonotype: Which antigen it targets is not known. No much larger clone exists at a distance of one base, and base qualities are not known.

What the research found in general, with its limitations: The authors acknowledged the small sample size as a limitation that may reduce accuracy. Patients with persistent disease shared more public clonotypes (approximately 2,500) than newly diagnosed patients did (approximately 1,000). Persistent disease showed preferential use of TRBV28, TRBJ1-2 and TRBJ2-5, whereas newly diagnosed disease favored TRBV20-1 and TRBJ2-1. Only peripheral blood was studied, because thyroid tissue, the primary lesion, was inaccessible. Compared with newly diagnosed patients, patients with persistent Graves' disease had lower TCR Shannon entropy and fewer highly expanded clones, which suggests clonal expansion. Sequencing and analysis were restricted to the TCR beta chain.

The method behind the library was multiplex PCR. Sequencing relied on an Illumina HiSeq 4000. TCR beta libraries were built with iRepertoire HTBI primers and Arm-PCR amplification of CDR3 regions. PCR products were gel purified before sequencing. As for the original processing: Gene usage analysis of CDR3 amino acid clonotypes used the approximately 62 TRBV and some 15 TRBJ segments found across samples. COPE and FqMerger were used to merge the filtered high-quality paired reads into contigs. BLAST was used to align contigs to the IMGT TRBV, TRBD and TRBJ reference genes, and CDR3 was defined following IMGT. Any clonotype with a frequency above 0.1% was classified as a highly expanded clone. Shannon entropy was used to measure repertoire diversity, and the Gini coefficient was used to measure V-J evenness. A clonotype was considered public if more than one individual shared it. In TCRdb, the public reads were trimmed at Q25 with fastp and aligned with MiXCR, with productive beta chains retained. Rows merge per CDR3 protein into single entries with the most common DNA and genes. None of the V and J calls come from the authors' own analysis; TCRdb made them. The sample yields 350,000 to 450,000 distinct CDR3 sequences; about 15% were counted once. Under 9% of the sample rests with the top ten.

The sample was also linked to a second study, of T cells in Graves' hyperthyroidism and ophthalmopathy. As that second paper reports: A patient counted as having stable Graves' hyperthyroidism if no progression to ophthalmopathy occurred over 18 months of follow-up. Hyperthyroidism patients were newly diagnosed, had a disease duration of under 2 months, and were aged 18 to 65 years. Patients with uncontrolled infections, other autoimmune diseases, pregnancy or lactation were excluded. Diagnoses were based on clinical symptoms, serum thyroxine and TRAb, thyroid ultrasound and orbital computed tomography. The first round of RT-PCR for the TCR CDR3 was performed with the HTBI primer set and the Qiagen OneStep RT-PCR kit. Blood samples also contained most of the expanded thyroid clonotypes (frequency above 0.001), which suggests that blood repertoires may reflect thyroid immune responses. Ophthalmopathy was separated from stable hyperthyroidism by a 13 V-J signature model, with around 88% sensitivity and approximately 81% specificity obtained in cross-validation and 80%/75% obtained in testing. In validation, progression to ophthalmopathy was predicted by the model with about 70% sensitivity and around 75% specificity, a median of 6.5 months before onset. To identify TCR V-J signatures that set the groups apart, the researchers used a discovery cohort of 90 to 100 patients, made up of around 42 with Graves' ophthalmopathy and about 55 with stable Graves' hyperthyroidism. Prospective prediction of ophthalmopathy was tested in an independent validation cohort consisting of about 19 hyperthyroidism patients and some 16 patients who later progressed to ophthalmopathy. For training and testing, the 110 or so patients in the discovery cohort were randomly divided in a 7:3 ratio. Thyroid tissue and blood T-cell repertoires from about six Graves' hyperthyroidism patients were also compared in the study. After sampling, hyperthyroidism patients received methimazole starting at 30 mg daily, and ophthalmopathy patients received high-dose intravenous methylprednisolone. Libraries were constructed in a second round of multiplex PCR, after which size selection and purification were carried out. Sequencing of the libraries was done on an Illumina HiSeq2000 using paired-end 100 bp reads. Raw data were processed with SOAPnuke, discarding reads with adapters, uncalled bases, mean Phred below 15, or no exact constant-primer or identifier match. High-quality paired reads were merged using COPE v1.2.5, and each unique nucleotide sequence was defined as a clonotype. Clonotypes were aligned to IMGT TRBV, TRBD and TRBJ reference segments using MiTCR v1.1. Analysis was restricted to V-J combinations with a frequency above 0.0001, which covered roughly 99% of repertoires. The TCS score was defined as F50 (clonal expansion) divided by E x V (chaos), with BLOSUM62-based TCRdist calculated between CDR3 peptides within each V-J. Welch's t-statistics and random forest reduced approximately 520 V-J features to some 14, which were used in a naive Bayes classifier (R e1071). Sample size was not statistically predetermined, and investigators were not blinded to group allocation. The paper describes TCR Vbeta CDR3 sequencing of 140 or so peripheral blood samples, made up of some 42 ophthalmopathy patients, 70 to 75 hyperthyroidism patients and some 17 progressor patients.

The TCR was taken from a woman aged 40-49 years with Graves disease. Donor details come from another sample of the same person, matched by shared clones. Sample: peripheral blood mononuclear cells (PBMCs), taken at new diagnosis, from a patient treated with antithyroid drugs. The rearrangement joined TRBV3-1 to TRBJ2-3, with TRBD2 matching 11 junction bases. Here the CDR3 is given as CASSPGGFLLAGVTKDTQYF. In nucleotide form, the sequence is TGTGCCAGCAGCCCCGGGGGGTTCCTACTAGCGGGAGTAACCAAAGATACGCAGTATTTT.